This TCR beta chain derives from a study of response to subunit inactivated influenza vaccine. Whole-study results and caveats: Every seasonal influenza vaccination brings in few new T cells, the authors suggested.

TCRdb re-analysed the RT-PCR reads in MiXCR, keeping a single row per CDR3 protein. The sample lists around 200,000 distinct CDR3 sequences, roughly 8.7% occurring once. About this clonotype: Its antigen is unidentified.

V lost 2 bases, J lost 5 bases, and 14 bases lay in between. This CDR3 comprises 15 residues. This TCR came from a man aged 45-65 years who received an inactivated influenza vaccine. This chain connects TRBV12-3 or TRBV12-4 to TRBJ2-3; either TRBD1 or TRBD2 may supply D (6 bases each). This sample comprised non-naive T cells sorted from PBMCs, obtained on the day of vaccination. This CDR3 is CASSLRMGGGDTQYF. In DNA, the CDR3 is TGTGCCAGCAGTTTAAGGATGGGGGGCGGAGATACGCAGTATTTT.